A single sample gave rise to the 23 T cell receptor beta chains below, sequenced in a study of regulatory T cells in long-lasting Graves disease. Time point reported: newly diagnosed GD, antithyroid drugs for less than 3 months. Construction of the TCR library relied on RNA isolated from PBMCs. Through Arm-PCR of CDR3 regions and iRepertoire HTBI primers, TCR beta libraries were built. TCRdb itself ran the multiplex PCR reads through MiXCR, one entry per CDR3 protein. Found here are 600,000 to 650,000 distinct CDR3 sequences, roughly 15% of them singletons; the top ten hold about 20%. The same sample was also used in a study of T cells in Graves' hyperthyroidism and ophthalmopathy.

Sequenced material: peripheral blood mononuclear cells (PBMCs), taken at new diagnosis, from a patient treated with antithyroid drugs. The receptors were gathered from a woman aged 30 to 39 with Graves disease.

This chain links TRBV5-4 with TRBJ2-1, with D hard to call. The germline V gene encodes CDR1 SGHNT and CDR2 YYREEE (reference sequence). Trimming cost V 7 bases and J 2 bases, with 19 bases left between them. CDR3 length equals 16 residues. The DNA for the CDR3 is TGTGCCAGCGCGACCTTGGTGGAAGACCCCTACAATGAGCAGTTCTTC. Protein: CASATLVEDPYNEQFF.

This clonotype was seen at least ten times. The chain has TRBV6-2 or TRBV6-3 and TRBJ1-5, with 8 nucleotides matching TRBD1. This CDR3 has 12 residues. Germline CDR1 reads MNHEY; CDR2 reads SVGEGT. V trimming: 6 bases; J trimming: 5 bases; junction bases outside the gene matches: 0. The CDR3 sequence: CASRTGDQPQHF. CDR3 DNA sequence: TGTGCCAGCAGGACAGGGGATCAGCCCCAGCATTTT.

The J gene is TRBJ2-3, the V gene TRBV29-1; a possible D gene is TRBD2 (5 bases). V was pared by 7 bases and J by 0 bases, with 14 bases between. The CDR3 is 14 amino acids. Looked up from germline, CDR1 is SQVTM and CDR2 is ANQGSEA. CDR3: CSAAFWTSTDTQYF. The CDR3 DNA reads TGCAGCGCCGCATTTTGGACTAGCACAGATACGCAGTATTTT.

This clonotype was observed a few times. The chain recombines TRBV30 with TRBJ2-7; D is possibly TRBD1 (5 bases). Germline CDR1 is GTSNPN and CDR2 is SVGIG (reference sequence). V lost 1 base to trimming and J lost 4 bases, with 8 bases between them. The CDR3 runs 12 residues. CDR3: CAWSGGRYEQYF. In DNA, the CDR3 is TGTGCCTGGAGTGGGGGCCGTTACGAGCAGTACTTC.

J is TRBJ2-5 and V is TRBV29-1; 7 nucleotides agree with TRBD1. The germline CDR1 and CDR2 sequences are SQVTM and ANQGSEA. There are 17 residues in the CDR3. J lost 1 base, V lost 4 bases, and 15 bases had no gene match. The CDR3 is CSVAPILTGESQETQYF. Here the CDR3 DNA reads TGCAGCGTTGCCCCGATCTTAACAGGGGAGAGCCAAGAGACCCAGTACTTC.

This clonotype appeared many times. The V and J genes are TRBV6-1 and TRBJ2-3; D might be TRBD1 (5 bases). CDR1 MNHNS and CDR2 SASEGT come from the germline V gene. Trimming cost V 4 bases and J 2 bases, with 16 bases left between them. The CDR3 totals 16 residues. CDR3 protein: CASSGGSGSATDTQYF. The CDR3 DNA reads as TGTGCCAGCAGTGGGGGATCAGGGTCCGCCACAGATACGCAGTATTTT.

The sample holds many counts of this clonotype. The V call is TRBV2, the J call TRBJ1-6; 8 bases fit TRBD1. This CDR3 has 14 amino acids. Trimming at V came to 6 bases and at J to 6 bases, leaving 4 bases not matched to a gene. Germline V gives CDR1 SNHLY, CDR2 FYNNEI. The CDR3 DNA follows: TGTGCCAGCAGGACGGACAGGGTTAATTCACCCCTCCACTTT. Protein: CASRTDRVNSPLHF.

In this sample, this clonotype turned up many times. The gene calls are TRBV3-1 and TRBJ1-1, with D maybe TRBD1 (5 bases). The CDR3 has 12 residues. Germline V lookup: CDR1 LGHDT, CDR2 YNNKEL (reference sequence). The V end lost 1 base, the J end lost 14 bases, and 14 bases lay between the germline ends. CDR3 amino acids: CASSQVSWGRFF. The DNA for the CDR3 is TGTGCCAGCAGCCAAGTTTCTTGGGGACGCTTCTTT.

The rearrangement links TRBV12-3 or TRBV12-4 to TRBJ2-2; TRBD2 agrees at 14 bases. The CDR3 has 17 amino acids. V lost 0 bases, J lost 7 bases, and 4 bases stayed unmatched. The CDR3 region has the DNA TGTGCCAGCAGTTTAGCGGGACTAGCGGGAGCGGGCGGGGAGCTGTTTTTT. Its translation is CASSLAGLAGAGGELFF.

The rearrangement links TRBV20-1 to TRBJ2-5; tentatively, D is TRBD2 (6 bases). The germline V and J ends were trimmed by 6 bases and 5 bases, with 19 bases remaining between them. This CDR3 comprises 14 residues. Per the germline V gene, CDR1 is DFQATT and CDR2 is SNEGSKA (reference sequence). This chain's CDR3 is CSAVLAGKPETQYF. The DNA of the CDR3 is TGCAGTGCGGTACTAGCAGGGAAGCCGGAGACCCAGTACTTC.

Points on this clonotype: The CDR3 ends on some other residue instead of the conserved phenylalanine or tryptophan, so this is likely a read error. The gene calls are TRBV24-1 and TRBJ2-1, with 7 bases lining up with TRBD1. V lost 5 bases, J lost 6 bases, and 15 bases stayed unmatched. Germline V lookup: CDR1 KGHDR, CDR2 SFDVKD. The CDR3 covers 17 residues. The CDR3 DNA is TGTGCCACCAGTGGGTCTCCGGGACAGCGAGCACCCAATGAGCAGTTCCTC. Protein: CATSGSPGQRAPNEQFL.

In its sample, this clonotype was seen a few times. The rearrangement links TRBV5-1 to TRBJ1-1, with D perhaps matching TRBD1 (5 bases). V was trimmed by 1 base and J by 4 bases, leaving 11 bases between them. The CDR3 totals 14 residues. CDR1 is SGHRS and CDR2 is YFSETQ in the germline V gene. CDR3 sequence: CASSLKGVGTEAFF. Written as DNA, the CDR3 is TGCGCCAGCAGCTTGAAAGGGGTCGGCACTGAAGCTTTCTTT.

This clonotype was counted many times. The chain has TRBV28 and TRBJ1-1; unclear D gene. Looked up from germline, CDR1 is MDHEN and CDR2 is SYDVKM. CDR3 length equals 12 residues. V lost 8 bases and J lost 2, with 9 bases in between. Here the CDR3 reads CASGPTNTEAFF. The DNA for the CDR3 is TGTGCCAGCGGTCCCACCAACACTGAAGCTTTCTTT.

This clonotype was picked up many times. V gene TRBV7-2 combines with J gene TRBJ1-2, with D unresolved. CDR3 length: 12 residues. The V end lost 4 bases, the J end lost 3 bases, and 6 bases lay between the germline ends. The germline gives CDR1 SGHTA, CDR2 FQGNSA. The CDR3 sequence is CASSSRDYGYTF. CDR3 coding DNA: TGTGCCAGCAGCTCTCGGGACTATGGCTACACCTTC.

This clonotype showed up many times. This chain joins TRBV7-9 and TRBJ2-1, with D uncertain. CDR1 is SEHNR, CDR2 FQNEAQ, per germline (reference sequence). The CDR3 sequence is 11 residues long. Trimming cost V 1 base and J 8 bases, with 3 bases left between them. CDR3: CASSLDYEQFF. Here the CDR3 DNA reads TGTGCCAGCAGCTTAGACTATGAGCAGTTCTTC.

This clonotype was seen at least ten times. The chain carries TRBV12-3 or TRBV12-4 and TRBJ1-1; D remains ambiguous. The CDR3 is 13 amino acids. The ends were cut back, 6 bases at V and 0 bases at J, with 8 bases in the middle. CDR3 in DNA: TGTGCCAGCAGAGACCTGATGAACACTGAAGCTTTCTTT. As protein: CASRDLMNTEAFF.

This clonotype was counted only a few times. The chain couples TRBV9 to TRBJ1-4; possibly TRBD1 for D (6 bases). The CDR3 runs 15 residues. Germline loops: CDR1 SGDLS, CDR2 YYNGEE. Trimming shortened V by 4 bases and J by 3 bases, and 13 bases separated the two germline ends. The CDR3 DNA reads as TGTGCCAGCAGCCCACGACAGGTAGCTAATGAAAAACTGTTTTTT. Encoded protein: CASSPRQVANEKLFF.

This clonotype appeared a few times. The rearrangement links TRBV6-5 to TRBJ2-1; possible D gene TRBD1, 5 bases. This CDR3 contains 14 residues. Per germline, CDR1 MNHEY and CDR2 SVGAGI. With 0 bases removed from V and 7 bases from J, the gap between germline ends came to 10 bases. The CDR3 reads CASSYSAGRNEQFF. CDR3 coding DNA: TGTGCCAGCAGTTACTCCGCAGGGCGGAATGAGCAGTTCTTC.

The gene calls are TRBV6-1 and TRBJ2-7; 7 positions match TRBD1. The ends lost 0 bases at V and 0 bases at J; junction bases unmatched: 11. Germline V lookup: CDR1 MNHNS, CDR2 SASEGT. The CDR3 runs 18 residues. CDR3 region: CASSEAQGPVSGSYEQYF. The DNA of the CDR3 is TGTGCCAGCAGTGAAGCACAGGGGCCAGTTTCGGGCTCCTACGAGCAGTACTTC.

The rearrangement uses TRBV20-1 and TRBJ1-5; 8 nucleotides line up with TRBD1. Germline V gives CDR1 DFQATT, CDR2 SNEGSKA (reference sequence). J gave up 3 bases and V 0 bases, and 10 bases lay outside the gene matches. This CDR3 is 17 amino acids long. The CDR3 DNA reads as TGCAGTGCTAGAGATTTTTACCTGGGACAGGTCAATCAGCCCCAGCATTTT. The encoded protein is CSARDFYLGQVNQPQHF.

The table lists this clonotype with many counts. The chain combines TRBV6-1 with TRBJ1-4; D uncertain. V was cut by 6 bases and J by 3 bases, with 11 bases left in between. CDR1 MNHNS and CDR2 SASEGT come from the germline V gene. The CDR3 length is 14 residues. The CDR3 region has the DNA TGTGCCAGCAGGGAGCTCCATCCTAATGAAAAACTGTTTTTT. Amino acids: CASRELHPNEKLFF.

This clonotype was recorded at least ten times. This chain connects TRBV20-1 to TRBJ2-5; D unresolved. The CDR3 spans 13 residues. The germline CDR1 and CDR2 sequences are DFQATT and SNEGSKA (reference sequence). Trimming pared 5 bases from V and 3 bases from J, leaving 13 bases between. CDR3 nucleotide sequence: TGCAGTGCTCCCCCGGCGGCGGAAGAGACCCAGTACTTC. It is translated as CSAPPAAEETQYF.

Details on this clonotype: A read error is possible here, since a much larger clone lies one base away. This chain links TRBV9 with TRBJ1-1; D is undetermined. Germline assignment: CDR1 SGDLS and CDR2 YYNGEE. The CDR3 has 15 residues. V lost 1 base and J 1 base, leaving 11 bases between the germline ends. CDR3 sequence (DNA): TGTGCCAGCAGCGTAAAACCAGATTGGAACACTGAAGCTTTCTTT. It yields the protein CASSVKPDWNTEAFF. The whole variable domain, filled in from reference TRBV9 and TRBJ1-1, reads DSGVTQTPKHLITATGQRVTLRCSPRSGDLSVYWYQQSLDQGLQFLIQYYNGEERAKGNILERFSAQQFPDLHSELNLSSLELGDSALYFCASSVKPDWNTEAFFGQGTRLTVV.